Only a few counts were recorded for the clone carrying this T cell receptor (beta chain). This sample stems from a study of T cell repertoires in cytomegalovirus infection. Via MiXCR, TCRdb re-called the reads, giving one row per CDR3 protein. Among some 440,000 distinct CDR3 sequences, roughly 31% were seen once, and the ten largest hold 12% to 15%. Germline CDR1 reads MNHNS; CDR2 reads SASEGT. The V segment lost 6 bases and the J segment 9 bases; nucleotides outside the gene matches: 7. The CDR3 length is 14 residues. The material sequenced was PBMCs. This chain joins TRBV6-1 and TRBJ1-6; 8 positions agree with TRBD1. This TCR was sampled from a human donor in good health (CMV status not recorded). Some clones in this sample may be carry-over from other donors' samples. The CDR3: CASRAGGTGSPLHF. CDR3 DNA sequence: TGTGCCAGCAGGGCAGGGGGCACTGGTTCACCCCTCCACTTT.